This entry lists 9 T cell receptor beta chains sequenced from one sample in a study of blood T cell repertoires in COVID-19. TCRdb's copy holds only in-frame clones and misses some; the assay was immunoSEQ multiplex PCR. The profile shows fewer than 500,000 clones, around 87% of them singletons. Material for sequencing was PBMCs or T cells enriched from blood (not recorded which). The receptor source for this set is a young man who had recovered from COVID-19.

The chain recombines TRBV4-1 with TRBJ2-2; 10 bases are shared with TRBD2. The germline V gene encodes CDR1 MGHRA and CDR2 YSYEKL. After removal of 1 base from V and 5 bases from J, the junction contained 4 bases not matched to a gene. The CDR3 is 16 residues long. CDR3 DNA sequence: TGCGCCAGCAGCCAAGCTAGCGGGAGAGGAACCGGGGAGCTGTTTTTT. It yields the protein CASSQASGRGTGELFF.

V is TRBV2 and J is TRBJ2-7; tentatively, D is TRBD2 (7 bases). This CDR3 has 15 residues. The germline V gene encodes CDR1 SNHLY and CDR2 FYNNEI. V was pared by 6 bases and J by 2 bases, with 17 bases between. The CDR3 region is CASRESRGGPYEQYF. The DNA of the CDR3 is TGTGCCAGCAGGGAAAGTCGCGGGGGCCCCTACGAGCAGTACTTC.

This rearrangement joins TRBV30 to TRBJ1-6, with D maybe TRBD1 (6 bases). Germline V gene sequence: CDR1 GTSNPN, CDR2 SVGIG (reference sequence). V was shortened by 3 bases and J by 0 bases, with 12 bases between the two germline ends. The CDR3 consists of 16 residues. As DNA, the CDR3 is TGTGCCTGGAGAGACGACAGGAGCTCCTATAATTCACCCCTCCACTTT. Translation gives CAWRDDRSSYNSPLHF. The entire variable domain, with the rest obtained from reference TRBV30 and TRBJ1-6, is as follows: SQTIHQWPATLVQPVGSPLSLECTVEGTSNPNLYWYRQAAGRGLQLLFYSVGIGQISSEVPQNLSASRPQDRQFILSSKKLLLSDSGFYLCAWRDDRSSYNSPLHFGNGTRLTVT.

V is TRBV7-9 and J is TRBJ2-2; weak D call: TRBD1 (7 bases). The V gene's germline CDR1 is SEHNR and CDR2 FQNEAQ (reference sequence). This CDR3 region has 15 residues. V gave up 0 bases and J gave up 4 bases, with 9 bases separating them. CDR3 protein: CASSLAQGGTGELFF. CDR3 sequence (DNA): TGTGCCAGCAGCTTAGCCCAGGGGGGCACCGGGGAGCTGTTTTTT.

The chain couples TRBV10-3 to TRBJ2-2, with 7 nucleotides matching TRBD2. V shed 6 bases and J 4 bases; nucleotides not matched to a gene: 5. The CDR3 is 14 amino acids. Germline CDR1 is ENHRY and CDR2 is SYGVKD. Here the CDR3 reads CAIRSGGGTGELFF. Here the CDR3 DNA reads TGTGCCATCAGGTCGGGCGGGGGCACCGGGGAGCTGTTTTTT.

This chain connects TRBV15 to TRBJ2-5; D perhaps matches TRBD1 (6 bases). The CDR3 runs 13 residues. Trimming shortened V by 8 bases and J by 0 bases, and 10 bases separated the two germline ends. Germline V gives CDR1 LNHNV, CDR2 YYDKDF (reference sequence). The CDR3 DNA reads as TGTGCCACCGGGGGACAATACCAAGAGACCCAGTACTTC. Its protein is CATGGQYQETQYF.

The genes are TRBV4-1 and TRBJ2-7; D is ambiguous. From germline, CDR1 is MGHRA and CDR2 YSYEKL. There are 14 residues in the CDR3. Trimming left V 1 base short and J 3 bases short, with 10 bases between. CDR3 residues: CASSQVGLGYEQYF. In DNA form, the CDR3 reads TGCGCCAGCAGCCAAGTTGGGCTCGGCTACGAGCAGTACTTC.

This chain joins TRBV6-5 and TRBJ2-7, with TRBD1 as a possible D gene (6 bases). V was trimmed by 7 bases and J by 5 bases, leaving 9 bases between them. This CDR3 contains 11 residues. Germline values: CDR1 MNHEY, CDR2 SVGAGI. CDR3 sequence: CASTQGNEQYF. The CDR3 DNA reads TGTGCCAGCACCCAGGGGAACGAGCAGTACTTC.

V usage is TRBV19 and J usage is TRBJ2-1, with D maybe TRBD2 (6 bases). CDR1 is LNHDA and CDR2 is SQIVND in the germline V gene (reference sequence). Trimming pared 4 bases from V and 15 bases from J, leaving 19 bases between. This CDR3 is built from 13 residues. This CDR3 is CASSSVRGSEAFF. The CDR3 DNA sequence: TGTGCCAGTAGTAGTGTGCGGGGTTCGGAGGCGTTCTTC.